The 5 T cell receptor beta chains below all came from one sample that was sequenced in a study of technical replicates of blood from a few donors. Assay: immunoSEQ multiplex PCR; the TCRdb copy retains only in-frame clones and omits some. Of about 73,000 clones listed, 90% to 95% are singletons. The sample consisted of PBMCs. The receptors originated from a human donor in good health. Some clones in this sample may be carry-over from other donors' samples.

The chain carries TRBV6-7 and TRBJ2-2; 10 bases agree with TRBD2. TRBV6-7 is an ORF, with its function uncertain. The J segment lost 5 bases and the V segment lost 3 bases, leaving 15 bases of the junction unmatched. This CDR3 region has 19 residues. The CDR3, as DNA: TGTGCCAGCAGTTATTCAAGGTTCAAGAGCGGGGGGGTTACCGGGGAGCTGTTTTTT. Protein sequence: CASSYSRFKSGGVTGELFF.

In DNA, the CDR3 is TGTGCCAGCAGCTCCGGACTAGCGGGATCTAGCACAGATACGCAGTATTTT. This sequence encodes CASSSGLAGSSTDTQYF. The chain recombines TRBV5-4 with TRBJ2-3, with 12 bases fitting TRBD2. The CDR3 runs to 17 residues. V dropped 3 bases and J dropped 0; count of bases not matched to a gene: 5. The V gene's germline CDR1 is SGHNT and CDR2 YYREEE (reference sequence).

The rearrangement joins TRBV4-3 to TRBJ2-7, with 12 bases lining up with TRBD2. Germline V gene data show CDR1 as LGHNA and CDR2 as YSLEER. This CDR3 comprises 16 residues. Losses at the gene ends were 0 bases for V and 9 bases for J; bases not matched to a gene: 9. CDR3 loop: CASSQDYGLAGTPQYF. The CDR3 DNA sequence: TGCGCCAGCAGCCAAGATTACGGACTAGCGGGAACCCCGCAGTACTTC.

The CDR3 spells CASSEDPGAGYGYTF. The CDR3 DNA is TGTGCCAGCAGTGAAGACCCAGGTGCGGGCTATGGCTACACCTTC. J is TRBJ1-2 and V is TRBV6-1; D unclear. The V and J ends lost 1 base and 4 bases respectively, with 13 bases between them. In germline, CDR1 is MNHNS, CDR2 SASEGT. This CDR3 has 15 amino acids.

This chain links TRBV10-2 with TRBJ2-7, with 12 bases that match TRBD2. V was clipped by 5 bases and J by 5 bases; unmatched bases: 4. The CDR3 length is 14 residues. Per the germline V gene, CDR1 is WSHSY and CDR2 is SAAADI. CDR3 DNA sequence: TGCGCCAGCAGTCTAGCGGGAGGGCCCGACGAGCAGTACTTC. Amino acid sequence: CASSLAGGPDEQYF.